This T cell receptor beta chain was captured in a study of CD8+ T cells in alopecia areata. Looked up from germline, CDR1 is LGHNA and CDR2 is YSLEER. The CDR3 is made up of 15 amino acids. After removal of 3 bases from V and 6 bases from J, the junction contained 10 bases not matched to a gene. Peripheral blood and lesional scalp punch biopsies were taken from alopecia areata patients. Details on this clone: Its specificity is unknown.

cDNA reverse transcribed from extracted RNA served as the sequencing template. Measured with immunoSEQ multiplex PCR; TCRdb has only the in-frame clones, and not every one. The sample lists about 150,000 clones, around half occurring once. The study, taken as a whole, reports: Lesional scalp, especially alopecia totalis/universalis, showed higher clonality than normal scalp. Relative to mice, TCR sharing across patients was less clear, a difference possibly HLA-related.

The genes are TRBV4-3 and TRBJ2-7; TRBD1 agrees at 8 bases. The TCR comes from a human donor with alopecia areata. This specimen consisted of CD8+ T cells sorted from blood, obtained at week 0. The CDR3 sequence: CASSQAQGAFGEQYF. CDR3 bases: TGCGCCAGCAGCCAGGCTCAGGGGGCGTTTGGCGAGCAGTACTTC.